This T cell receptor beta chain was obtained from a study of cytomegalovirus exposure and HLA in healthy donors. In the PCR, 60 Vbeta and 13 Jbeta primers were used. The table came from immunoSEQ multiplex PCR; TCRdb's copy has only in-frame clones and leaves some out. The data hold 200,000 to 250,000 clones, with about 80% observed a single time. Study-wide findings and caveats: Earlier findings revealed that most TCR beta V segments proved productive either about 90% or about 30% of the time. Across all donors, roughly uniform sequencing depth was an assumption of the presence/absence analyses. Some 16,000 TCR beta sequences were associated with HLA alleles at 0.05 false discovery rate in a later analysis. Available immune exposure information covered CMV serostatus only.

CDR1 is SGHDT and CDR2 is YYEEEE in the germline V gene. The CDR3 consists of 18 residues. V dropped 3 bases and J dropped 1; count of bases not matched to a gene: 7. This clone was seen more than once but under ten times. Its antigen is undetermined. This sequence was found in a woman aged 40 to 50 in good health and CMV-seronegative. The chain carries TRBV5-6 and TRBJ1-6; 10 nucleotides agree with TRBD1. The sequenced sample was PBMCs. CDR3 coding DNA: TGTGCCAGCAGCTCAGCACGGGGACAGGGGTCCTATAATTCACCCCTCCACTTT. Translating it yields CASSSARGQGSYNSPLHF.